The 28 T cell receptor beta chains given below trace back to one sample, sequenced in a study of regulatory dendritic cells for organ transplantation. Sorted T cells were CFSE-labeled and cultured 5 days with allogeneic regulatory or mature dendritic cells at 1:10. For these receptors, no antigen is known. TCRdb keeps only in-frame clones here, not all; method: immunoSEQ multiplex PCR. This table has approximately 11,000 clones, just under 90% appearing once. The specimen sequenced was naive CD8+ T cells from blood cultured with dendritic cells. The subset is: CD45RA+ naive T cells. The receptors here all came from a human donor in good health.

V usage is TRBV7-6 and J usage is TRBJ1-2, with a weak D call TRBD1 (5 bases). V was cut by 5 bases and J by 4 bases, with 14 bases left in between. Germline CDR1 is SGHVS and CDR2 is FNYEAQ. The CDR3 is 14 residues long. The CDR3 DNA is TGTGCCAGCAGCCCAATGCTGGGGCTCTATGGCTACACCTTC. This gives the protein CASSPMLGLYGYTF. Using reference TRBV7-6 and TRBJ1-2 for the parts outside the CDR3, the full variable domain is GAGVSQSPRYKVTKRGQDVALRCDPISGHVSLYWYRQALGQGPEFLTYFNYEAQQDKSGLPNDRFSAERPEGSISTLTIQRTEQRDSAMYRCASSPMLGLYGYTFGSGTRLTVV.

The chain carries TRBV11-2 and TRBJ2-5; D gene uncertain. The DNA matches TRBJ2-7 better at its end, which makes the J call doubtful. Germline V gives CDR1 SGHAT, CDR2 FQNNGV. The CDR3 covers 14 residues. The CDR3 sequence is CASSLVSSGYEQYF. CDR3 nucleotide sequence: TGTGCCAGCAGCTTGGTTAGCTCGGGCTACGAGCAGTACTTC.

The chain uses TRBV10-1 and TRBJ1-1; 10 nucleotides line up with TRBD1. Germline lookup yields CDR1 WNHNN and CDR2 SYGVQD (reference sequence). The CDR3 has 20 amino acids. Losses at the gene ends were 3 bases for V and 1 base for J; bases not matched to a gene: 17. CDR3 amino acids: CASSDLYRGQGRAGNTEAFF. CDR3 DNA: TGCGCCAGCAGTGACCTTTACCGGGGACAGGGGAGAGCAGGGAACACTGAAGCTTTCTTT.

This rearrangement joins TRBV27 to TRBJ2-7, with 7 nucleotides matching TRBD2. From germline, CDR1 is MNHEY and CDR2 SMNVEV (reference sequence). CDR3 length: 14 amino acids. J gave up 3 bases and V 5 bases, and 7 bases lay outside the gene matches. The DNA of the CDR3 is TGTGCCAGCAGTCTAACTAGCGCAAACTACGAGCAGTACTTC. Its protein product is CASSLTSANYEQYF.

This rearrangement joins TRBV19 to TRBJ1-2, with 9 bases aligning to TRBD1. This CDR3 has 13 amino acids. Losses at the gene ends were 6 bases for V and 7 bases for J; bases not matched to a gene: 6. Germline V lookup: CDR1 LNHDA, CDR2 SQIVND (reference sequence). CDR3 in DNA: TGTGCCAGTAGGGACAGGGGAACGGTTGGCTACACCTTC. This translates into CASRDRGTVGYTF.

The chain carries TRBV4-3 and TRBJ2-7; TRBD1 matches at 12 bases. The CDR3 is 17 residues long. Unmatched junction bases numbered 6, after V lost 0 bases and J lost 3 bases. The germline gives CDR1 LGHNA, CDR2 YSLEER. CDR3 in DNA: TGCGCCAGCAGCCAAGACGCGGGGACAGGGGGCTTCTACGAGCAGTACTTC. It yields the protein CASSQDAGTGGFYEQYF.

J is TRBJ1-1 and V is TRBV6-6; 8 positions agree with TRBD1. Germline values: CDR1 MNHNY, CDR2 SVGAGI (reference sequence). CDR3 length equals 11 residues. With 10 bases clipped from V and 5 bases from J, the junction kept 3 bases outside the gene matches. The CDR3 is CAIRQGTEAFF. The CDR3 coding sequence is TGTGCCATACGACAGGGGACTGAAGCTTTCTTT.

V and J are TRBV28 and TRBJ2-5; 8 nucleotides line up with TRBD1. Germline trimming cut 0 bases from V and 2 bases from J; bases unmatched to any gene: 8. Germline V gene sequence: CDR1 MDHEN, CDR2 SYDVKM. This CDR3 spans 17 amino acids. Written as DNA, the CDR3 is TGTGCCAGCAGTTTATGGGACAGGGTAAGGGGGCAAGAGACCCAGTACTTC. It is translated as CASSLWDRVRGQETQYF.

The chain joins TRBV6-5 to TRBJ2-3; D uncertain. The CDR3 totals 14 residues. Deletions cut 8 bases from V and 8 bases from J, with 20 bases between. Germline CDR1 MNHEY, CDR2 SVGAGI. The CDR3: CASSIQGASGTQYF. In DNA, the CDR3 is TGTGCCAGCTCCATACAAGGTGCATCGGGTACGCAGTATTTT.

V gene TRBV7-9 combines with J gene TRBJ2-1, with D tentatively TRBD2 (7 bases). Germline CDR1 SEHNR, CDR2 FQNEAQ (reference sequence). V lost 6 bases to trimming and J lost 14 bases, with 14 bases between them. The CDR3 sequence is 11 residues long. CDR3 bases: TGTGCCAGCAGACTAGGGGGGGTGGAGTTCTTC. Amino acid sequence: CASRLGGVEFF. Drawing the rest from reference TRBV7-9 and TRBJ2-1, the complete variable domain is DTGVSQNPRHKITKRGQNVTFRCDPISEHNRLYWYRQTLGQGPEFLTYFQNEAQLEKSRLLSDRFSAERPKGSFSTLEIQRTEQGDSAMYLCASRLGGVEFFGPGTRLTVL.

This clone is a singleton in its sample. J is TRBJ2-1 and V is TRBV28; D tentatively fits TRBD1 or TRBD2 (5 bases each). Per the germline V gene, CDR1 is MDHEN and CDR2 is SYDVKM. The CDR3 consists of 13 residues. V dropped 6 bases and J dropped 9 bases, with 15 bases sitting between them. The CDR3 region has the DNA TGTGCCAGCAGCGGGACCGTCCATGGTGAGCAGTTCTTC. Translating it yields CASSGTVHGEQFF.

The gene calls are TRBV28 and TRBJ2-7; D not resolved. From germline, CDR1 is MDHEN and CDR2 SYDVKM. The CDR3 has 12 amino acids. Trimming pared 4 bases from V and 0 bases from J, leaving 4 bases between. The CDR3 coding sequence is TGTGCCAGCAGTTCCGCCTCCTACGAGCAGTACTTC. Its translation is CASSSASYEQYF.

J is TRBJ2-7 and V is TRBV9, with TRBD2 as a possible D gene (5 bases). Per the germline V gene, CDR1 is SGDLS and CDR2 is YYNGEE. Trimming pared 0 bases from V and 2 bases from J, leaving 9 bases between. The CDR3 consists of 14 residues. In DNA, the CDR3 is TGTGCCAGCAGCGTAGCGGACTCAGCCTACGAGCAGTACTTC. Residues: CASSVADSAYEQYF.

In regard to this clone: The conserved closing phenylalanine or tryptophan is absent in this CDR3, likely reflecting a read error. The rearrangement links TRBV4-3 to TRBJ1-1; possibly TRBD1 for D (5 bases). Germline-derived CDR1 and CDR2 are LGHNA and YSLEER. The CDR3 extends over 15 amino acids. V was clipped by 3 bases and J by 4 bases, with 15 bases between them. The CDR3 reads CASSQSRDGITEAFL. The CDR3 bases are TGCGCCAGCAGCCAGTCCCGGGACGGAATCACTGAAGCTTTCCTT.

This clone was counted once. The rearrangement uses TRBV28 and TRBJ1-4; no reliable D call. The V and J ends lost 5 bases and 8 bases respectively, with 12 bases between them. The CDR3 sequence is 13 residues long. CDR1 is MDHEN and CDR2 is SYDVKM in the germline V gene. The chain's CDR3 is CASSPPGQEKLFF. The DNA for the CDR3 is TGTGCCAGCAGTCCACCAGGCCAGGAAAAACTGTTTTTT.

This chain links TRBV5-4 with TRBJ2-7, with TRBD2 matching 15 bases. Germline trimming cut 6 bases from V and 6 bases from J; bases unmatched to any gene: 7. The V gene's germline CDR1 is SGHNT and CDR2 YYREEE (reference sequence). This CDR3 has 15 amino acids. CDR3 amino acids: CASTGGTSGRIEQYF. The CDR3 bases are TGTGCCAGCACAGGCGGGACTAGCGGGAGGATCGAGCAGTACTTC. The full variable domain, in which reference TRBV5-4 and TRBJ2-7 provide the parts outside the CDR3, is ETGVTQSPTHLIKTRGQQVTLRCSSQSGHNTVSWYQQALGQGPQFIFQYYREEENGRGNFPPRFSGLQFPNYSSELNVNALELDDSALYLCASTGGTSGRIEQYFGPGTRLTVT.

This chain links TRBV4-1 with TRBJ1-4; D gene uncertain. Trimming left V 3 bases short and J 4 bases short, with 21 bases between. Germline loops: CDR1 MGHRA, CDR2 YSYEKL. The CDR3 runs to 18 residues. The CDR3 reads CASSHSGSGGTDNEKLFF. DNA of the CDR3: TGCGCCAGCAGCCATTCCGGGTCAGGAGGAACGGATAATGAAAAACTGTTTTTT.

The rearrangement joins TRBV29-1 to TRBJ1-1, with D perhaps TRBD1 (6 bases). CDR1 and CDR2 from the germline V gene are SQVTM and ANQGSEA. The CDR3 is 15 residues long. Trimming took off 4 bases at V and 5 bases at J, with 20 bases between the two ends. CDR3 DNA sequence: TGCAGCGTTGCACTGGGGACACCCGGGGGTACTGAAGCTTTCTTT. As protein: CSVALGTPGGTEAFF.

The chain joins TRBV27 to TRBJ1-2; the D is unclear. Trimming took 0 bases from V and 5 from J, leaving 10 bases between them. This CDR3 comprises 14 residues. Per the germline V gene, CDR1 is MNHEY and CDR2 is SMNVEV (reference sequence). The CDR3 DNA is TGTGCCAGCAGTTTATCCGTGGGCGGGTATGGCTACACCTTC. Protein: CASSLSVGGYGYTF.

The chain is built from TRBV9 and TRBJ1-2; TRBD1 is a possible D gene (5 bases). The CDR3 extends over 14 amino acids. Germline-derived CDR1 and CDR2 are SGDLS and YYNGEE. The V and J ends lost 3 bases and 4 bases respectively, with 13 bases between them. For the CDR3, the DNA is TGTGCCAGCAGCGCGGCCGGGACGGGCTATGGCTACACCTTC. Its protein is CASSAAGTGYGYTF.

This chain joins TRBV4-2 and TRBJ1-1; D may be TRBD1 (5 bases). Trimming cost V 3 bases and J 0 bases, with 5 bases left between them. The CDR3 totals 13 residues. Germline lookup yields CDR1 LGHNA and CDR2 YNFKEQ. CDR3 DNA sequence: TGTGCCAGCAGCCAGGGGGTGAACACTGAAGCTTTCTTT. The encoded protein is CASSQGVNTEAFF.

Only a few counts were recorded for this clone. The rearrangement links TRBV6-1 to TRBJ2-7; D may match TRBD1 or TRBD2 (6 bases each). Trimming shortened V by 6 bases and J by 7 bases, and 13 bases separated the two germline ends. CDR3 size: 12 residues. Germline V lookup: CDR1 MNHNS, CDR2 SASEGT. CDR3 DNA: TGTGCCAGCAGGCCAGGGGCGGGGGAGCAGTACTTC. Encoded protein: CASRPGAGEQYF.

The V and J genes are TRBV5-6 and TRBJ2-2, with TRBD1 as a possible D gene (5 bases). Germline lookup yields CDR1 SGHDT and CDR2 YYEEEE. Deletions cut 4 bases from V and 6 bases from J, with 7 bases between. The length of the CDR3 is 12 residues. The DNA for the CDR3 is TGTGCCAGCAGCCAGACAGCCGGGGAGCTGTTTTTT. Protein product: CASSQTAGELFF.

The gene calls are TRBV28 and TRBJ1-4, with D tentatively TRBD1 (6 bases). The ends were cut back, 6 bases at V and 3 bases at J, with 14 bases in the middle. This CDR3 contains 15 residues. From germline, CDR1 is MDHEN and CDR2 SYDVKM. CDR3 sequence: CASRRPGAANEKLFF. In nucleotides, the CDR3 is TGTGCCAGCAGGCGGCCGGGGGCGGCTAATGAAAAACTGTTTTTT.

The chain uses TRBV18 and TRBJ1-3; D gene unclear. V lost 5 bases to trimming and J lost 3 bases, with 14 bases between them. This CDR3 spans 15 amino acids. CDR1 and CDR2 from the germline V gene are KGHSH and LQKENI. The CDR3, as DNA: TGTGCCAGCTCATCACTAACGGACGTTGGAAACACCATATATTTT. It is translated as CASSSLTDVGNTIYF. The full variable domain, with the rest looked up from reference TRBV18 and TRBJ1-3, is NAGVMQNPRHLVRRRGQEARLRCSPMKGHSHVYWYRQLPEEGLKFMVYLQKENIIDESGMPKERFSAEFPKEGPSILRIQQVVRGDSAAYFCASSSLTDVGNTIYFGEGSWLTVV.

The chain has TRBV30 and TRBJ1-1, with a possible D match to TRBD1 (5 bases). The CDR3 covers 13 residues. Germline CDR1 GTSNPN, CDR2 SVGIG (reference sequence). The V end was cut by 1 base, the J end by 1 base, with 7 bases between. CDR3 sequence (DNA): TGTGCCTGGAGTGGCGACAGGAACACTGAAGCTTTCTTT. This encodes CAWSGDRNTEAFF.

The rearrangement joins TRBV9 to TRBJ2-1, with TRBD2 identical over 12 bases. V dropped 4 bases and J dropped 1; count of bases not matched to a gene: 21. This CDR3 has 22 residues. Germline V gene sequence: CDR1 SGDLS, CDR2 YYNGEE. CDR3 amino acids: CASSHPRELAGGPPDSYNEQFF. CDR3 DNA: TGTGCCAGCAGCCACCCCAGGGAACTAGCGGGGGGACCACCTGATTCCTACAATGAGCAGTTCTTC.

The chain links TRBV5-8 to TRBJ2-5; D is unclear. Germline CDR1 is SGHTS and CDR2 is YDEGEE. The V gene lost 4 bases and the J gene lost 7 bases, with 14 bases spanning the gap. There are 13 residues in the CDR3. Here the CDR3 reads CASSPDYRGTQYF. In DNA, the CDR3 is TGTGCCAGCAGCCCGGATTATCGCGGGACCCAGTACTTC.